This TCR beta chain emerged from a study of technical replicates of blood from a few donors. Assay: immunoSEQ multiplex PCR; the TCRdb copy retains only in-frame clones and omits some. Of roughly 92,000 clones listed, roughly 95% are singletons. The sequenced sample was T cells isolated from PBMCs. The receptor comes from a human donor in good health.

Here the CDR3 DNA reads TGTGCCTGGAGTCCGTCTGTGGGACATCCCTACGAGCAGTACTTC. This gives the protein CAWSPSVGHPYEQYF. The V call is TRBV30, the J call TRBJ2-7, with D possibly matching TRBD1 (6 bases). Trimming pared 2 bases from V and 2 bases from J, leaving 16 bases between. There are 15 residues in the CDR3. Germline loops: CDR1 GTSNPN, CDR2 SVGIG (reference sequence).